The rows below give T cell receptor beta chains drawn from one sample of a study of siplizumab effects on memory and regulatory T cells. Clones were sequenced by immunoSEQ multiplex PCR, and TCRdb holds only the in-frame ones, with some missing. This table has 98,000 or so clones, over 90% appearing once. The sequenced sample consisted of Tregs sorted from blood. These TCRs come from a human donor in good health. Each CDR3 is given with its conserved first and last residue. The order of the fields is CDR3 length, J gene, V gene, D gene, clone size, CDR3 protein, CDR3 DNA. The D gene is left open where the match is weak. Expanded clones get a size class; other rows say once, few or many, or leave the size out.

cdr3_length: 13; j_call: TRBJ1-5; v_call: TRBV18; d_call: NA; clone_size: NA; cdr3_aa: CASSPGVNQPQHF; cdr3_nt: TGTGCCAGCTCACCGGGAGTAAATCAGCCCCAGCATTTT
cdr3_length: 15; j_call: TRBJ1-4; v_call: TRBV7-6; d_call: NA; clone_size: NA; cdr3_aa: CASSRAGRTNEKLFF; cdr3_nt: TGTGCCAGCAGTCGGGCAGGGCGCACTAATGAAAAACTGTTTTTT
cdr3_length: 14; j_call: TRBJ2-5; v_call: TRBV7-9; d_call: NA; clone_size: NA; cdr3_aa: CASSLGRGGETQYF; cdr3_nt: TGTGCCAGCAGCTTAGGCAGGGGGGGAGAGACCCAGTACTTC
cdr3_length: 15; j_call: TRBJ1-2; v_call: TRBV5-1; d_call: NA; clone_size: once; cdr3_aa: CASSLAGAVGYGYTF; cdr3_nt: TGCGCCAGCAGCTTGGCAGGGGCTGTGGGCTATGGCTACACCTTC
cdr3_length: 16; j_call: TRBJ2-1; v_call: TRBV6-5; d_call: NA; clone_size: NA; cdr3_aa: CASSYSAGRPPNEQFF; cdr3_nt: TGTGCCAGCAGTTACTCGGCAGGGAGGCCCCCCAATGAGCAGTTCTTC
cdr3_length: 17; j_call: TRBJ2-7; v_call: TRBV7-8; d_call: NA; clone_size: NA; cdr3_aa: CASSQPNSLLSSYEQYF; cdr3_nt: TGTGCCAGCAGCCAACCAAACTCGTTGTTGAGCTCCTACGAGCAGTACTTC
cdr3_length: 15; j_call: TRBJ2-7; v_call: TRBV7-3; d_call: NA; clone_size: NA; cdr3_aa: CASSRRLVSSYEQYF; cdr3_nt: TGTGCCAGCAGCCGCCGCCTAGTGAGCTCCTACGAGCAGTACTTC
cdr3_length: 17; j_call: TRBJ2-3; v_call: TRBV9; d_call: TRBD2; clone_size: NA; cdr3_aa: CASSVGSGGLLTDTQYF; cdr3_nt: TGTGCCAGCAGCGTAGGTTCGGGGGGTCTCCTCACAGATACGCAGTATTTT
cdr3_length: 16; j_call: TRBJ2-3; v_call: TRBV2; d_call: NA; clone_size: few; cdr3_aa: CASTDRLGRYTDTQYF; cdr3_nt: TGTGCCAGCACCGACCGGTTGGGCAGATACACAGATACGCAGTATTTT
cdr3_length: 11; j_call: TRBJ2-1; v_call: TRBV6-6; d_call: NA; clone_size: NA; cdr3_aa: CASSLHNEQFF; cdr3_nt: TGTGCCAGCAGCCTGCACAATGAGCAGTTCTTC
cdr3_length: 17; j_call: TRBJ2-2; v_call: TRBV9; d_call: TRBD1; clone_size: NA; cdr3_aa: CASSVGGGTGLAGELFF; cdr3_nt: TGTGCCAGCAGCGTAGGAGGGGGGACAGGGTTGGCCGGGGAGCTGTTTTTT
cdr3_length: 14; j_call: TRBJ2-6; v_call: TRBV5-1; d_call: TRBD1; clone_size: NA; cdr3_aa: CASSARGSDNVLTF; cdr3_nt: TGCGCCAGCAGCGCCAGGGGGAGTGACAACGTCCTGACTTTC
cdr3_length: 14; j_call: TRBJ1-1; v_call: TRBV19; d_call: NA; clone_size: NA; cdr3_aa: CASSIAGQNTEAFF; cdr3_nt: TGTGCCAGTAGTATAGCCGGACAGAACACTGAAGCTTTCTTT
cdr3_length: 14; j_call: TRBJ1-1; v_call: TRBV29-1; d_call: NA; clone_size: NA; cdr3_aa: CSVGGGLINPEAFF; cdr3_nt: TGCAGCGTGGGGGGGGGTCTAATCAACCCTGAAGCTTTCTTT
cdr3_length: 14; j_call: TRBJ1-2; v_call: TRBV11-2; d_call: NA; clone_size: NA; cdr3_aa: CASSLGAGLDGYTF; cdr3_nt: TGTGCCAGCAGCTTAGGAGCAGGGTTGGATGGCTACACCTTC
cdr3_length: 13; j_call: TRBJ2-3; v_call: TRBV6-5; d_call: NA; clone_size: NA; cdr3_aa: CASSYTTTDTQYF; cdr3_nt: TGTGCCAGCAGTTATACTACCACAGATACGCAGTATTTT
cdr3_length: 16; j_call: TRBJ2-3; v_call: TRBV7-2; d_call: TRBD2; clone_size: NA; cdr3_aa: CASSELAGGLARTQYF; cdr3_nt: TGTGCCAGCAGCGAACTAGCGGGGGGCCTCGCGCGGACGCAGTATTTT
cdr3_length: 16; j_call: TRBJ1-5; v_call: TRBV19; d_call: NA; clone_size: NA; cdr3_aa: CASNPGPLIRNQPQHF; cdr3_nt: TGTGCCAGTAATCCAGGGCCCCTTATCCGCAATCAGCCCCAGCATTTT
cdr3_length: 14; j_call: TRBJ2-5; v_call: TRBV5-1; d_call: NA; clone_size: NA; cdr3_aa: CASSFFLGEETQYF; cdr3_nt: TGCGCCAGCAGCTTTTTTCTGGGTGAAGAGACCCAGTACTTC
cdr3_length: 13; j_call: TRBJ2-7; v_call: TRBV7-2; d_call: TRBD2; clone_size: NA; cdr3_aa: CASAGEGRDEQYF; cdr3_nt: TGTGCCAGCGCGGGGGAGGGGAGAGACGAGCAGTACTTC
cdr3_length: 16; j_call: TRBJ2-1; v_call: TRBV11-3; d_call: NA; clone_size: NA; cdr3_aa: CASSLSQGKLAREQFF; cdr3_nt: TGTGCCAGCAGCTTAAGTCAGGGCAAACTAGCACGGGAGCAGTTCTTC
cdr3_length: 16; j_call: TRBJ1-2; v_call: TRBV7-8; d_call: NA; clone_size: NA; cdr3_aa: CASSLAVWTGLDGYTF; cdr3_nt: TGTGCCAGCAGCTTAGCGGTCTGGACGGGTTTGGATGGCTACACCTTC
cdr3_length: 14; j_call: TRBJ2-7; v_call: TRBV4-3; d_call: TRBD2; clone_size: NA; cdr3_aa: CASSQGEGLYEQYF; cdr3_nt: TGCGCCAGCAGCCAAGGGGAGGGGCTCTACGAGCAGTACTTC
cdr3_length: 14; j_call: TRBJ2-7; v_call: TRBV12-5; d_call: TRBD2; clone_size: NA; cdr3_aa: CASGHGLAGVEQYF; cdr3_nt: TGTGCTAGTGGACACGGACTAGCGGGAGTCGAGCAGTACTTC
cdr3_length: 11; j_call: TRBJ2-7; v_call: TRBV30; d_call: NA; clone_size: NA; cdr3_aa: CAWKTGYEQYF; cdr3_nt: TGTGCCTGGAAGACGGGCTACGAGCAGTACTTC
cdr3_length: 16; j_call: TRBJ1-3; v_call: TRBV2; d_call: NA; clone_size: NA; cdr3_aa: CASKGQGPFSGNTIYF; cdr3_nt: TGTGCCAGCAAAGGGCAGGGGCCGTTCTCTGGAAACACCATATATTTT
cdr3_length: 16; j_call: TRBJ2-1; v_call: TRBV9; d_call: TRBD2; clone_size: NA; cdr3_aa: CASSGGVAGAENEQFF; cdr3_nt: TGTGCCAGCAGCGGGGGAGTAGCGGGAGCGGAGAATGAGCAGTTCTTC
cdr3_length: 15; j_call: TRBJ2-7; v_call: TRBV6-5; d_call: TRBD1; clone_size: NA; cdr3_aa: CASTTGGTGSDEQYF; cdr3_nt: TGTGCCAGCACTACTGGAGGGACAGGGTCCGACGAGCAGTACTTC
cdr3_length: 16; j_call: TRBJ1-2; v_call: TRBV9; d_call: NA; clone_size: NA; cdr3_aa: CASSGKSGTFNYGYTF; cdr3_nt: TGTGCCAGCAGCGGAAAATCCGGGACGTTTAACTATGGCTACACCTTC
cdr3_length: 16; j_call: TRBJ2-5; v_call: TRBV7-2; d_call: TRBD2; clone_size: NA; cdr3_aa: CASSLRSGSLEETQYF; cdr3_nt: TGTGCCAGCAGCTTACGGAGCGGGAGTTTAGAAGAGACCCAGTACTTC
cdr3_length: 12; j_call: TRBJ2-3; v_call: TRBV5-1; d_call: NA; clone_size: NA; cdr3_aa: CASSSYPDTQYF; cdr3_nt: TGCGCCAGCAGCTCTTACCCAGATACGCAGTATTTT
cdr3_length: 14; j_call: TRBJ2-7; v_call: TRBV11-2; d_call: NA; clone_size: NA; cdr3_aa: CASSLRADTYEQYF; cdr3_nt: TGTGCCAGCAGCCTCCGGGCAGACACCTACGAGCAGTACTTC
cdr3_length: 14; j_call: TRBJ2-7; v_call: TRBV4-2; d_call: NA; clone_size: NA; cdr3_aa: CASSQEQRTYEQYF; cdr3_nt: TGTGCCAGCAGCCAAGAACAGAGAACCTACGAGCAGTACTTC
cdr3_length: 14; j_call: TRBJ1-5; v_call: TRBV7-8; d_call: NA; clone_size: NA; cdr3_aa: CASSLTDLGGPQHF; cdr3_nt: TGTGCCAGCAGCTTAACGGACCTCGGAGGGCCCCAGCATTTT
cdr3_length: 13; j_call: TRBJ2-5; v_call: TRBV7-9; d_call: NA; clone_size: NA; cdr3_aa: CASSLGDRETQYF; cdr3_nt: TGTGCCAGCAGCTTAGGGGACCGAGAGACCCAGTACTTC
cdr3_length: 14; j_call: TRBJ1-1; v_call: TRBV18; d_call: NA; clone_size: once; cdr3_aa: CASSPPVRQIEAFF; cdr3_nt: TGTGCCAGCTCACCACCGGTGCGGCAGATTGAAGCTTTCTTT
cdr3_length: 17; j_call: TRBJ2-1; v_call: TRBV11-2; d_call: NA; clone_size: NA; cdr3_aa: CASSLDRTGVGNNEQFF; cdr3_nt: TGTGCCAGCAGCTTAGATAGAACGGGTGTGGGGAACAATGAGCAGTTCTTC
cdr3_length: 14; j_call: TRBJ2-5; v_call: TRBV4-1; d_call: TRBD2; clone_size: NA; cdr3_aa: CASSQDREGETQYF; cdr3_nt: TGCGCCAGCAGCCAAGACAGGGAGGGAGAGACCCAGTACTTC
cdr3_length: 13; j_call: TRBJ1-5; v_call: TRBV29-1; d_call: NA; clone_size: NA; cdr3_aa: CSVETDIGQPQHF; cdr3_nt: TGCAGCGTTGAAACCGATATAGGCCAGCCCCAGCATTTT
cdr3_length: 15; j_call: TRBJ2-7; v_call: TRBV4-3; d_call: TRBD1; clone_size: NA; cdr3_aa: CASSQVDRDSYEQYF; cdr3_nt: TGCGCCAGCAGCCAAGTTGACAGGGACTCCTACGAGCAGTACTTC
cdr3_length: 15; j_call: TRBJ2-7; v_call: TRBV27; d_call: TRBD2; clone_size: NA; cdr3_aa: CASSLTSGKSYEQYF; cdr3_nt: TGTGCCAGCAGTTTGACTAGCGGGAAATCCTACGAGCAGTACTTC
cdr3_length: 11; j_call: TRBJ2-5; v_call: TRBV20-1; d_call: NA; clone_size: NA; cdr3_aa: CSARVGETQYF; cdr3_nt: TGCAGTGCTAGAGTAGGAGAGACCCAGTACTTC
cdr3_length: 15; j_call: TRBJ1-2; v_call: TRBV19; d_call: TRBD1; clone_size: NA; cdr3_aa: CASSAHRDSLYGYTF; cdr3_nt: TGTGCCAGTAGTGCACACCGGGACAGCCTCTATGGCTACACCTTC
cdr3_length: 15; j_call: TRBJ2-3; v_call: TRBV7-9; d_call: NA; clone_size: NA; cdr3_aa: CASSRGAGYTDTQYF; cdr3_nt: TGTGCCAGCAGCAGGGGGGCGGGGTACACAGATACGCAGTATTTT
cdr3_length: 13; j_call: TRBJ1-6; v_call: TRBV5-8; d_call: NA; clone_size: NA; cdr3_aa: CASSRTIRSPLHF; cdr3_nt: TGTGCCAGCAGTCGAACCATTCGGTCACCCCTCCACTTT
cdr3_length: 15; j_call: TRBJ1-1; v_call: TRBV2; d_call: NA; clone_size: once; cdr3_aa: CASSESFPGVTEAFF; cdr3_nt: TGTGCCAGCAGTGAAAGTTTCCCAGGGGTCACTGAAGCTTTCTTT
cdr3_length: 12; j_call: TRBJ2-3; v_call: TRBV9; d_call: NA; clone_size: NA; cdr3_aa: CASSVGTDTQYF; cdr3_nt: TGTGCCAGCAGCGTAGGCACAGATACGCAGTATTTT
cdr3_length: 13; j_call: TRBJ2-5; v_call: TRBV6-5; d_call: TRBD1; clone_size: NA; cdr3_aa: CASRRGPGETQYF; cdr3_nt: TGTGCCAGTAGAAGGGGGCCCGGGGAGACCCAGTACTTC
cdr3_length: 12; j_call: TRBJ1-1; v_call: TRBV10-3; d_call: NA; clone_size: NA; cdr3_aa: CAISAVARGAFF; cdr3_nt: TGTGCCATCAGTGCGGTTGCTCGGGGAGCTTTCTTT
cdr3_length: 11; j_call: TRBJ1-1; v_call: TRBV6-5; d_call: NA; clone_size: NA; cdr3_aa: CASAGPTEAFF; cdr3_nt: TGTGCCAGCGCGGGTCCGACTGAAGCTTTCTTT
cdr3_length: 16; j_call: TRBJ2-2; v_call: TRBV11-2; d_call: NA; clone_size: NA; cdr3_aa: CASSQRGGRDTGELFF; cdr3_nt: TGTGCCAGCAGCCAAAGAGGGGGAAGGGACACCGGGGAGCTGTTTTTT
cdr3_length: 14; j_call: TRBJ2-4; v_call: TRBV2; d_call: TRBD2; clone_size: NA; cdr3_aa: CASSGLAGGGIQYF; cdr3_nt: TGTGCCAGCAGCGGACTAGCGGGAGGAGGCATTCAGTACTTC
cdr3_length: 13; j_call: TRBJ2-3; v_call: TRBV19; d_call: NA; clone_size: once; cdr3_aa: CASNRDITDTQYF; cdr3_nt: TGTGCCAGTAACAGGGACATTACAGATACGCAGTATTTT
cdr3_length: 17; j_call: TRBJ1-4; v_call: TRBV7-7; d_call: NA; clone_size: NA; cdr3_aa: CASSSGEAPGGNEKLFF; cdr3_nt: TGTGCTAGCAGCTCCGGGGAGGCCCCGGGGGGTAATGAAAAACTGTTTTTT
cdr3_length: 16; j_call: TRBJ2-3; v_call: TRBV15; d_call: TRBD2; clone_size: NA; cdr3_aa: CATSRTSGVSTDTQYF; cdr3_nt: TGTGCCACCAGCAGGACTAGCGGGGTGAGCACAGATACGCAGTATTTT
cdr3_length: 14; j_call: TRBJ2-1; v_call: TRBV12-5; d_call: NA; clone_size: NA; cdr3_aa: CASGLVQANNEQFF; cdr3_nt: TGTGCTAGTGGTTTGGTACAGGCGAACAATGAGCAGTTCTTC
cdr3_length: 15; j_call: TRBJ2-1; v_call: TRBV5-1; d_call: TRBD2; clone_size: NA; cdr3_aa: CASSWGTSGTDEQFF; cdr3_nt: TGCGCCAGCAGCTGGGGGACTAGCGGGACAGATGAGCAGTTCTTC
cdr3_length: 14; j_call: TRBJ2-7; v_call: TRBV27; d_call: NA; clone_size: NA; cdr3_aa: CASSFDRYLGEQYF; cdr3_nt: TGTGCCAGCAGTTTTGACAGATACCTCGGCGAGCAGTACTTC
cdr3_length: 14; j_call: TRBJ1-2; v_call: TRBV21-1; d_call: NA; clone_size: once; cdr3_aa: CASLCQGANYGYTF; cdr3_nt: TGTGCCAGCTTATGCCAGGGGGCGAACTATGGCTACACCTTC
cdr3_length: 14; j_call: TRBJ2-7; v_call: TRBV5-1; d_call: NA; clone_size: NA; cdr3_aa: CASSLGGASYEQYF; cdr3_nt: TGCGCCAGCAGCTTAGGGGGAGCCTCCTACGAGCAGTACTTC